This T cell receptor beta chain appears in the sequencing data of a study of blood T cell repertoires in COVID-19. Across the study: Spain, Italy and the United States supplied samples that represented acute and convalescent COVID-19.

TCRdb's table, derived via immunoSEQ multiplex PCR, lists solely in-frame clones and lacks some. This table holds about 480,000 clones, 88% found once. The study drew participants aged about 18 to 89 years from about two dozen US areas. The CDR3 is made up of 16 amino acids. Trimming stripped 5 bases from V and 0 bases from J, with 13 bases between. The germline V gene encodes CDR1 MNHEY and CDR2 SMNVEV (reference sequence). Specimen: PBMCs or T cells enriched from blood (not recorded which). The receptor was isolated from a woman in her sixties or seventies who had recovered from COVID-19. The chain links TRBV27 to TRBJ2-2; D is possibly TRBD1 (6 bases). This CDR3 is CASSPGQTPNTGELFF. CDR3 sequence (DNA): TGTGCCAGCAGTCCCGGACAGACCCCGAACACCGGGGAGCTGTTTTTT.